This T cell receptor (beta chain) is drawn from a study of blood T cell repertoires in COVID-19. Losses at the gene ends were 7 bases for V and 5 bases for J; bases not matched to a gene: 12. Germline V gene data show CDR1 as LNHDA and CDR2 as SQIVND (reference sequence). CDR3 length: 15 amino acids. Here immunoSEQ multiplex PCR was the method, and the copy in TCRdb shows in-frame clones only, minus some. Of approximately 200,000 clones detected, 94% appear once; the ten largest clones hold about 0.8%. This clone was recorded once. Material for sequencing was peripheral blood. This clonotype was obtained from a man under 40 with COVID-19, enrolled during active disease. The chain links TRBV19 to TRBJ1-1; 8 bases align to TRBD1. DNA for the CDR3: TGTGCCAGTACCCCCTTAAGACAGGGGATAACTGAAGCTTTCTTT. Its protein is CASTPLRQGITEAFF.